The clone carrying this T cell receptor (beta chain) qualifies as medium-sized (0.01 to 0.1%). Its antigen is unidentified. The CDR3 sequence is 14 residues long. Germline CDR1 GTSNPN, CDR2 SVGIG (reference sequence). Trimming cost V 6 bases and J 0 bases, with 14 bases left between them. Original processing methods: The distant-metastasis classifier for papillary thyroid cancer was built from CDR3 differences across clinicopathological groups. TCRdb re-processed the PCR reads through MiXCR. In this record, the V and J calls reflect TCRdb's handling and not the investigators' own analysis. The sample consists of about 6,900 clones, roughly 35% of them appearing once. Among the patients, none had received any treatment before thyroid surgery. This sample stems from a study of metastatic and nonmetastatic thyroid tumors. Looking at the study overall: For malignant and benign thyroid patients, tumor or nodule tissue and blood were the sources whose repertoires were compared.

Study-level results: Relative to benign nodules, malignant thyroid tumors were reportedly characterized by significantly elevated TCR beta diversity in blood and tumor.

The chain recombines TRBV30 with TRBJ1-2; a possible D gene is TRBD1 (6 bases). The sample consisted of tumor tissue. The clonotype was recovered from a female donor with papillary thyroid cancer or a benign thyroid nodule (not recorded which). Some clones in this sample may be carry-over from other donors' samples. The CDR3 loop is CACHRQGTNYGYTF. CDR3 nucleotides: TGTGCCTGCCACCGGCAGGGGACTAACTATGGCTACACCTTC.